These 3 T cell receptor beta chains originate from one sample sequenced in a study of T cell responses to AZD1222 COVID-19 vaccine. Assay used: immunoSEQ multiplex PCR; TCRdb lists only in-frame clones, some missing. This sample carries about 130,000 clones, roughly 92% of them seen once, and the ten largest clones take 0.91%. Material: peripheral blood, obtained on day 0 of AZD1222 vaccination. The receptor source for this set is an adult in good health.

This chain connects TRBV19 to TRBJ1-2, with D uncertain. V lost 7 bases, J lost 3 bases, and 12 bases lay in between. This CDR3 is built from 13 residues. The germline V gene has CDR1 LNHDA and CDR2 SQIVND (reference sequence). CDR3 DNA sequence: TGTGCCAGTAATGGACGGCGCCACTATGGCTACACCTTC. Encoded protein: CASNGRRHYGYTF.

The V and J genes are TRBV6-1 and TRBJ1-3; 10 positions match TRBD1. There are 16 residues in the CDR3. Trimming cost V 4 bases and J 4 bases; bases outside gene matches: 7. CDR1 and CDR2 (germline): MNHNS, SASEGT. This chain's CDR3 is CASSVTGGAGGNTIYF. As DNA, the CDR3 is TGTGCCAGCAGTGTGACAGGGGGCGCAGGCGGAAACACCATATATTTT.

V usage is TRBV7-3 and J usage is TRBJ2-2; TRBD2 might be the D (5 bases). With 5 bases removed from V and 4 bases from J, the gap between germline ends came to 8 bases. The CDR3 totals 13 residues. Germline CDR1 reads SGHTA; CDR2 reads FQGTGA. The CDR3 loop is CASSDRGTGELFF. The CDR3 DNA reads TGTGCCAGCAGCGACCGGGGCACCGGGGAGCTGTTTTTT.